The sequence of this T cell receptor beta chain was determined in a study of blood T cell repertoires in COVID-19. At the level of the study: The origin of the acute and convalescent COVID-19 samples was the United States, Italy and Spain. Sample material is recorded as cDNA or gDNA derived from T cells, B-cell-depleted T cells, or PBMCs.

Source study methods: Counts of nucleated cells, estimated from reference gene primer amplification, were obtained. The protocol was immunoSEQ multiplex PCR, while the TCRdb copy is restricted to in-frame clones and leaves out a portion. V, J and clone size reflect that table, while D and trimming were determined from the DNA. The data show about 58,000 clones, about 88% seen once. Germline-derived CDR1 and CDR2 are GTSNPN and SVGIG (reference sequence). Trimming shortened V by 3 bases and J by 1 base, and 7 bases separated the two germline ends. This CDR3 has 14 residues. This TCR was recovered from a human donor with active COVID-19. The donor label of this sample is uncertain. The rearrangement links TRBV30 to TRBJ1-6; a weak D match, TRBD1 (5 bases). The sequencing sample was made of peripheral blood. In DNA, the CDR3 is TGTGCCTGGAGGGGGGGTTCCTATAATTCACCCCTCCACTTT. It specifies CAWRGGSYNSPLHF.